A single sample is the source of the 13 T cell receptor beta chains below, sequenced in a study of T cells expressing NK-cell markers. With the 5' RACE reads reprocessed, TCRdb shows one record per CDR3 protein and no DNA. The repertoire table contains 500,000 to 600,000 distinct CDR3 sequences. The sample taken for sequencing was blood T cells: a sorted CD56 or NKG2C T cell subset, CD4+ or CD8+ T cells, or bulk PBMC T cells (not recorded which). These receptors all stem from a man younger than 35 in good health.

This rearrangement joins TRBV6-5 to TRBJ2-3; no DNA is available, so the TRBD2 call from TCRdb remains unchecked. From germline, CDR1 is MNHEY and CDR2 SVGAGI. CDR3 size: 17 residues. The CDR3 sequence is CASSLRVQSRTTDTQYF.

The CDR3: CASSYSTGGIYNEQFF. The chain uses TRBV6-5 and TRBJ2-1; TCRdb indicates TRBD2, and absent DNA this call remains unverified. Germline V lookup: CDR1 MNHEY, CDR2 SVGAGI. The CDR3 extends over 16 amino acids.

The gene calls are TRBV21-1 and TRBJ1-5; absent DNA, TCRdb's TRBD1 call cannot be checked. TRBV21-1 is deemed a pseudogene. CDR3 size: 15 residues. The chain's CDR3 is CAKARRQGAGEPQHF.

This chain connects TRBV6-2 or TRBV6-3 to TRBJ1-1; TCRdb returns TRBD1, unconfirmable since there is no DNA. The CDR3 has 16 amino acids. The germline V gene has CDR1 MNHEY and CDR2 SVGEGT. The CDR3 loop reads CASMKTEILMNTEAFF.

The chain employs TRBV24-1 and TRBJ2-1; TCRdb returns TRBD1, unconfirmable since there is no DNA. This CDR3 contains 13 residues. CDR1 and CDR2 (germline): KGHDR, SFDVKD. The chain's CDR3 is CATESRDSNGAFF.

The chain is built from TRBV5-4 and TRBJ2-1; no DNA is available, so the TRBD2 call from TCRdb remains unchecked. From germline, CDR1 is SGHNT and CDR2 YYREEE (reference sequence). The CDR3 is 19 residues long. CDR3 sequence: CASSWAGTSGVSSYNEQFF. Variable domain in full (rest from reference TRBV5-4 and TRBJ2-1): ETGVTQSPTHLIKTRGQQVTLRCSSQSGHNTVSWYQQALGQGPQFIFQYYREEENGRGNFPPRFSGLQFPNYSSELNVNALELDDSALYLCASSWAGTSGVSSYNEQFFGPGTRLTVL.

CDR3 region: CAIGTDDNSPLHF. The J gene is TRBJ1-6, the V gene TRBV10-3; TCRdb outputs TRBD1, but without DNA this stays unchecked. CDR1 and CDR2 from the germline V gene are ENHRY and SYGVKD. The CDR3 runs 13 residues.

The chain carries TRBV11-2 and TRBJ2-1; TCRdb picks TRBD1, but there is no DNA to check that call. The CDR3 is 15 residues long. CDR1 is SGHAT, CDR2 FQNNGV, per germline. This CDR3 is CATGEVGIPYNEQFF.

The CDR3 sequence is CASSLSRVGLTTDTQYF. This rearrangement joins TRBV4-3 to TRBJ2-3; checking the TCRdb D call of TRBD2 is not possible without DNA. This CDR3 spans 17 amino acids. The germline V gene has CDR1 LGHNA and CDR2 YSLEER.

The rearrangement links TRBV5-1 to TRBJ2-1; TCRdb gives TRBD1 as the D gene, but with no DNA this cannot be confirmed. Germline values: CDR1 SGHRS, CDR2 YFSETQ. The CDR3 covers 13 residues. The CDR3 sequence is CASRSGGGNEQFF.

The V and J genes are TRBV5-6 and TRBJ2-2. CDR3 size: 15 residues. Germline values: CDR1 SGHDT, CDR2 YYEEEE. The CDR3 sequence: CASSLGARTTGELFF.

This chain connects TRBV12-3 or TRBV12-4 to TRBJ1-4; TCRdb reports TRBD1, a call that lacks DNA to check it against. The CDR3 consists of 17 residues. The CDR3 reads CASSLAGQGPLEEKLFF.

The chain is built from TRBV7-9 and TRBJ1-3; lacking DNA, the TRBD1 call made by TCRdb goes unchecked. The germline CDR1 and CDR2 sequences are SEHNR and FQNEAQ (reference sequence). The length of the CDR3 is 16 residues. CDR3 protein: CASSPGQPSSGNTIYF.